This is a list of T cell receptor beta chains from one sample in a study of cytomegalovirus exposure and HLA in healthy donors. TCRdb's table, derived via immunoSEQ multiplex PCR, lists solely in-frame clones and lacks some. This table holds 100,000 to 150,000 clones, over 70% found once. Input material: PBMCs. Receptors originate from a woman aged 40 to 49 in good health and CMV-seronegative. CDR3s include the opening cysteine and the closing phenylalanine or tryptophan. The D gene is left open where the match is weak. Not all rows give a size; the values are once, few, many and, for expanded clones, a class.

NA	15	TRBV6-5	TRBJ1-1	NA	CASSSGQFGNTEAFF	TGTGCCAGCAGTTCCGGACAGTTTGGGAACACTGAAGCTTTCTTT
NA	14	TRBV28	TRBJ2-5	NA	CASSHLGNTETQYF	TGTGCCAGCAGTCATCTAGGAAACACGGAGACCCAGTACTTC
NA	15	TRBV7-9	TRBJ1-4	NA	CASSLVSGTNEKLFF	TGTGCCAGCAGCTTAGTGTCAGGGACTAATGAAAAACTGTTTTTT
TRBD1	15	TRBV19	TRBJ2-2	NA	CASSPRQGNTGELFF	TGTGCCAGTAGTCCTCGACAGGGAAACACCGGGGAGCTGTTTTTT
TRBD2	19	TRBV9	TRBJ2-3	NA	CASSVELTSGGLRADTQYF	TGTGCCAGCAGCGTAGAGTTGACTAGCGGGGGCCTAAGAGCAGATACGCAGTATTTT
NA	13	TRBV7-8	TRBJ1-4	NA	CASSLENGEKLFF	TGTGCCAGCAGCCTCGAGAACGGTGAAAAACTGTTTTTT
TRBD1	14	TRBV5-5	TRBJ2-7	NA	CASSLRDSFYEQYF	TGTGCCAGCAGCCTCCGGGACAGTTTCTACGAGCAGTACTTC
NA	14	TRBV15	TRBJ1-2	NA	CATSRDIAGKGYTF	TGTGCCACCAGCAGAGATATCGCGGGGAAGGGGTACACCTTC
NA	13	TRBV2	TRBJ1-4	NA	CASSLGSVEKLFF	TGTGCCAGCAGTTTAGGGAGTGTGGAAAAACTGTTTTTT
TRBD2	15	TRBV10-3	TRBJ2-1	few	CAISDPETSWNEQFF	TGTGCCATCAGTGATCCCGAGACTAGCTGGAATGAGCAGTTCTTC
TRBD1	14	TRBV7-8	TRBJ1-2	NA	CASSPQGGDYGYTF	TGTGCCAGCAGCCCTCAAGGGGGCGACTATGGCTACACCTTC
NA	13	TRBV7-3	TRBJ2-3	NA	CASSLAGLNTQYF	TGTGCCAGCAGCTTAGCGGGCCTGAATACGCAGTATTTT
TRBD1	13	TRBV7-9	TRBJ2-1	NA	CASGTGNDYEQFF	TGTGCCAGCGGGACAGGGAACGACTATGAGCAGTTCTTC
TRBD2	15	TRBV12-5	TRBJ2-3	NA	CASTLAGLSTDTQYF	TGTGCTAGTACCCTAGCGGGGTTAAGCACAGATACGCAGTATTTT
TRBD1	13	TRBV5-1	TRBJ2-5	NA	CASSETGMETQYF	TGCGCCAGCAGCGAGACAGGGATGGAGACCCAGTACTTC
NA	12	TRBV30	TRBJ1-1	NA	CAWTFGGAEAFF	TGTGCCTGGACCTTCGGGGGGGCTGAAGCTTTCTTT
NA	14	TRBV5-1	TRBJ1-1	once	CASSLLGDLGEAFF	TGCGCCAGCAGCTTGCTCGGGGATCTTGGAGAAGCTTTCTTT
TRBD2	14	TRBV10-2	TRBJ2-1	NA	CASNPTSGRSEQFF	TGCGCCAGCAACCCGACTAGCGGGAGGAGTGAGCAGTTCTTC
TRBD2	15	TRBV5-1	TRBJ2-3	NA	CASSLGTSFVDTQYF	TGCGCCAGCAGCTTAGGGACTAGCTTTGTAGATACGCAGTATTTT
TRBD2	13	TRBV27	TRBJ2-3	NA	CASRGDYGDTQYF	TGTGCCAGCAGGGGGGACTATGGGGATACGCAGTATTTT
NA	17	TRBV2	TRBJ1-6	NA	CASSEARGRGSNSPLHF	TGTGCCAGCAGTGAAGCTCGTGGGAGGGGATCGAATTCACCCCTCCACTTT
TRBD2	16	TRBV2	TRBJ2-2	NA	CASSETLAGPTGELFF	TGTGCCAGCAGTGAAACCCTAGCGGGTCCGACCGGGGAGCTGTTTTTT
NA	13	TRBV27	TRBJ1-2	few	CASSSVRDYGYTF	TGTGCCAGCAGCTCAGTCCGGGACTATGGCTACACCTTC
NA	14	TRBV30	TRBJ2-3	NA	CAWSVGGGTDTQYF	TGTGCCTGGAGTGTAGGGGGAGGCACAGATACGCAGTATTTT
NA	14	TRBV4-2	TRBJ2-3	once	CASSLFTGLDTQYF	TGTGCCAGCAGCCTATTCACGGGTCTAGATACGCAGTATTTT
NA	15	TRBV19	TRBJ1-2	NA	CASSIRQEYNYGYTF	TGTGCCAGTAGTATTCGACAGGAGTATAACTATGGCTACACCTTC
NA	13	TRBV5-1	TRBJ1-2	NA	CASSEQTNYGYTF	TGCGCCAGCAGCGAACAGACTAACTATGGCTACACCTTC
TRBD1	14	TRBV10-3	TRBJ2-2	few	CATLQGRNTGELFF	TGTGCCACCTTACAGGGGCGGAACACCGGGGAGCTGTTTTTT
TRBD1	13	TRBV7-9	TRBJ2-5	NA	CASSLGQGETQYF	TGTGCCAGCAGCCTCGGACAGGGTGAGACCCAGTACTTC
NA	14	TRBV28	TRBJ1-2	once	CASSLSGSNYGYTF	TGTGCCAGCAGTTTATCAGGCAGTAACTATGGCTACACCTTC
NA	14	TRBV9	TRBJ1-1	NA	CASSVGGRKAEAFF	TGTGCCAGCAGCGTAGGGGGGCGCAAGGCTGAAGCTTTCTTT
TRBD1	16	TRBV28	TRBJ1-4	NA	CASSLTGTGSNEKLFF	TGTGCCAGCAGCTTGACCGGGACAGGGTCTAATGAAAAACTGTTTTTT
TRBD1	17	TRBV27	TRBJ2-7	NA	CASSELPRDRATYEQYF	TGTGCCAGCAGTGAATTACCACGGGACAGGGCGACCTACGAGCAGTACTTC
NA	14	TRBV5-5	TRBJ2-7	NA	CASSLPGASYEQYF	TGTGCCAGCAGCTTGCCGGGAGCCTCCTACGAGCAGTACTTC
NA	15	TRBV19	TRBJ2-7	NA	CASSIGGQIYYEQYF	TGTGCCAGTAGTATAGGTGGACAGATATACTACGAGCAGTACTTC
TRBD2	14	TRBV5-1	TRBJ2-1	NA	CASSPGGAGHEQFF	TGCGCCAGCAGCCCGGGTGGAGCGGGGCATGAGCAGTTCTTC
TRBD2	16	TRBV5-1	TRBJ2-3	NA	CASSPRGAGSTDTQYF	TGCGCCAGCAGCCCCCGGGGAGCGGGGAGCACAGATACGCAGTATTTT
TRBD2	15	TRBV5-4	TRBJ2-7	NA	CASSLGAGGMNEQYF	TGTGCCAGCAGCTTAGGAGCGGGGGGGATGAACGAGCAGTACTTC
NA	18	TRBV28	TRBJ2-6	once	CASSLSPGYESGANVLTF	TGTGCCAGCAGTTTATCTCCAGGGTACGAATCTGGGGCCAACGTTCTGACTTTC
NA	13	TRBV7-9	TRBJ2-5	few	CASSLGRQETQYF	TGTGCCAGCAGCTTAGGCAGGCAAGAGACCCAGTACTTC
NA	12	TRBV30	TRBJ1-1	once	CAWELGNTEAFF	TGTGCCTGGGAGCTCGGGAACACTGAAGCTTTCTTT
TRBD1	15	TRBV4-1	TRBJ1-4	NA	CASSQTDRGNEKLFF	TGCGCCAGCAGCCAAACCGACAGGGGGAATGAAAAACTGTTTTTT
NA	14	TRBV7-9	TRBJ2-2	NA	CASSLAGATGELFF	TGTGCCAGCAGCCTGGCAGGGGCCACCGGGGAGCTGTTTTTT
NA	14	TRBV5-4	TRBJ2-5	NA	CASSLGTVQETQYF	TGTGCCAGCAGCTTGGGGACTGTTCAAGAGACCCAGTACTTC
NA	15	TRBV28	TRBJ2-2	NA	CASSLAPRSTGELFF	TGTGCCAGCAGTTTAGCCCCCCGGAGCACCGGGGAGCTGTTTTTT
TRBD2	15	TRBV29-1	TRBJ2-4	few	CSVELGLAGGNSQYF	TGCAGCGTTGAATTGGGACTAGCGGGGGGCAACAGTCAGTACTTC
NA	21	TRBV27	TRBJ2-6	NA	CASSLKRDHLVPSSGANVLTF	TGTGCCAGCAGTTTAAAGAGGGATCACCTCGTCCCCTCCTCTGGGGCCAACGTCCTGACTTTC
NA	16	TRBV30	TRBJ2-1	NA	CAWSGGTGKYYNEQFF	TGTGCCTGGAGCGGCGGGACGGGAAAATATTACAATGAGCAGTTCTTC
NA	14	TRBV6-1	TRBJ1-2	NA	CASSQQGAVIGYTF	TGTGCCAGCAGTCAGCAGGGCGCCGTAATTGGCTACACCTTC
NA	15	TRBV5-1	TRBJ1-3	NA	CASSLAGNSGNTIYF	TGCGCCAGCAGCTTGGCGGGGAACTCTGGAAACACCATATATTTT
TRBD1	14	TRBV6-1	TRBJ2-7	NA	CASTWDSKAYEQYF	TGTGCCTCCACCTGGGACAGCAAAGCCTACGAGCAGTACTTC
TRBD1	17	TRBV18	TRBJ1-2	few	CASSPRRAGGASYGYTF	TGTGCCAGCTCACCTCGGCGGGCAGGGGGCGCCAGCTATGGCTACACCTTC
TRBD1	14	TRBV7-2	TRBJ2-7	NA	CASSLVGTGHEQYF	TGTGCCAGCAGCTTAGTGGGGACAGGGCACGAGCAGTACTTC
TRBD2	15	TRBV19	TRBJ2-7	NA	CASSIVSGGLYEQYF	TGTGCCAGTAGTATAGTGAGCGGGGGCCTTTACGAGCAGTACTTC
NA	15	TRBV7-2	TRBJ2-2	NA	CASSFGHLNTGELFF	TGTGCCAGCAGCTTCGGACACTTGAACACCGGGGAGCTGTTTTTT
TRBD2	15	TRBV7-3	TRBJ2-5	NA	CASSSGLAGVETQYF	TGTGCCAGCAGCTCAGGACTAGCGGGAGTTGAGACCCAGTACTTC
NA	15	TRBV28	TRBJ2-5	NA	CASSLSGAGQETQYF	TGTGCCAGCAGTTTATCTGGGGCTGGGCAAGAGACCCAGTACTTC
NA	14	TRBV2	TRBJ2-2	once	CASMPGSNTGELFF	TGTGCCAGCATGCCAGGGTCTAACACCGGGGAGCTGTTTTTT
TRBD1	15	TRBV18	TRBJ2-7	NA	CASSQLGQGVYEQYF	TGTGCCAGCTCACAGCTGGGACAGGGAGTCTACGAGCAGTACTTC
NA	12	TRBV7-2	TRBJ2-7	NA	CASSRPGYEQYF	TGTGCCAGCAGCCGGCCAGGGTACGAGCAGTACTTC